This T cell receptor (beta chain) was documented in a study of PD-L1 blockade in urothelial cancer. Turning to the study itself: A median of about 140,000 T cells was found in the blood samples.

V was trimmed by 4 bases and J by 9 bases, leaving 20 bases between them. Germline V CDR1 and CDR2: SGHRS, YFSETQ. This CDR3 is built from 15 residues. Every PCR was spiked with synthetic TCR analog templates. Sequencing used immunoSEQ multiplex PCR; TCRdb keeps in-frame clones, though not all of them. The table records roughly 49,000 clones, around 84% of them present only once. The time point was: pretreatment peripheral blood. The sample here was PBMCs, taken around atezolizumab (anti-PD-L1) treatment. The receptor was derived from a man aged 60 to 75 with urothelial cancer. The chain combines TRBV5-1 with TRBJ2-1, with TRBD2 as a possible D gene (6 bases). The CDR3 nucleotides read TGCGCCAGCAGCCAGGGCCGACTAGAGGATGGTGAGCAGTTCTTC. Protein: CASSQGRLEDGEQFF.